Listed below are T cell receptor beta chains from one sample, sequenced in a study of cytomegalovirus exposure and HLA in healthy donors. Sequencing was performed with immunoSEQ multiplex PCR; in TCRdb, only in-frame clones are kept and a portion is missing. The data contain 150,000 to 200,000 clones, roughly an eighth of them singletons. Sample: PBMCs. All receptors come from a middle-aged man in good health and CMV-seropositive. Both conserved end residues are part of each CDR3. A D gene is named only where the DNA matches it firmly. Some rows have no size entry. The others give once, few or many, or a class for an expanded clone.

NA	TRBV19	TRBJ2-5	NA	TGTGCCAGTAGGGGCCGAGCAGGGGCTCAAGAGACCCAGTACTTC	CASRGRAGAQETQYF
few	TRBV7-9	TRBJ1-4	NA	TGTGCCAGCAGCTTGTTCGGGACTGGGGAAAAACTGTTTTTT	CASSLFGTGEKLFF
few	TRBV2	TRBJ2-1	TRBD2	TGTGCCAGCAGCAGGACTAGCGGGGGCAACACTGAGCAGTTCTTC	CASSRTSGGNTEQFF
few	TRBV7-9	TRBJ1-2	NA	TGTGCCAGCAGCTTCGGGCAAAGGGGTAACTATGGCTACACCTTC	CASSFGQRGNYGYTF
NA	TRBV5-5	TRBJ1-6	NA	TGTGCCAGCAGCTTGGCGGTTACTAATTCACCCCTCCACTTT	CASSLAVTNSPLHF
NA	TRBV6-5	TRBJ1-2	TRBD1	TGTGCCAGCAGTTACCCCGGACAGGGGGCTGAAACCTTC	CASSYPGQGAETF
NA	TRBV6-5	TRBJ2-3	TRBD1	TGTGCCAGCAGTTCGGGACAGGGCCCCACAGATACGCAGTATTTT	CASSSGQGPTDTQYF
few	TRBV5-1	TRBJ2-3	NA	TGCGCCAGCAGCTTGGTGGACAGAAGCACAGATACGCAGTATTTT	CASSLVDRSTDTQYF
few	TRBV6-1	TRBJ2-5	NA	TGTGCCAGCAGGCCTCTAGGTCGGGAGACCCAGTACTTC	CASRPLGRETQYF
NA	TRBV7-2	TRBJ2-3	NA	TGTGCCAGCAGCGCTGGGGGGTTCAATCAGCCCCAGTATTTT	CASSAGGFNQPQYF
NA	TRBV30	TRBJ1-1	NA	TGTGCCTCACCAGGAGGCACGAACACTGAAGCTTTCTTT	CASPGGTNTEAFF
few	TRBV30	TRBJ2-2	NA	TGTGCCTGGAGTGTACTTTCCGGCGGAGTAGGGGAGCTGTTTTTT	CAWSVLSGGVGELFF
few	TRBV11-3	TRBJ2-5	TRBD2	TGTGCCAGCAGCCCGTTACTAGCGGGGGCCCGGCCAGAGACCCAGTACTTC	CASSPLLAGARPETQYF
few	TRBV4-3	TRBJ1-2	NA	TGCGCCAGCAGCCAAGAAGGAAACGTCCGTACGGGAGGCTACACCTTC	CASSQEGNVRTGGYTF
NA	TRBV5-1	TRBJ1-5	NA	TGCGCCAGCAGTTTAGAAGGGGGAAATCAGCCCCAGCATTTT	CASSLEGGNQPQHF
few	TRBV14	TRBJ1-1	TRBD1	TGTGCCAGCAGCCAGCGGACAGGGTGGACCACTGAAGCTTTCTTT	CASSQRTGWTTEAFF
few	TRBV7-6	TRBJ2-1	NA	TGTGCCAGCAGCTCCAGATACGGGGGAGTTAGCTCCTACAATGAGCAGTTCTTC	CASSSRYGGVSSYNEQFF
NA	TRBV30	TRBJ1-2	NA	TGTGCCGTCCCTAATGGCGGGGGGGCGCGGGGCTACACCTTC	CAVPNGGGARGYTF
few	TRBV6-5	TRBJ2-3	NA	TGTGCCAGCAGTTATAGTTGGGGCGGGGAGGCAGATACGCAGTATTTT	CASSYSWGGEADTQYF
few	TRBV10-3	TRBJ2-3	NA	TGTGCCATCACCGACGACCTAGCGTCAGATACGCAGTATTTT	CAITDDLASDTQYF
NA	TRBV7-2	TRBJ1-1	NA	TGTGCCAGCAGTCCCGACAGGCTGAACACTGAAGCTTTCTTT	CASSPDRLNTEAFF
NA	TRBV7-8	TRBJ1-6	NA	TGTGCCAGCAGCTCAGACAGGACCAATTCACCCCTCCACTTT	CASSSDRTNSPLHF
NA	TRBV30	TRBJ2-2	NA	TGTGCCTGGAGCTTTGAGAGGGCCGGGGAGCTGTTTTTT	CAWSFERAGELFF